The clone carrying this T cell receptor (beta chain) came up a few times. Its antigen is unidentified. The authors built TCR beta libraries using iRepertoire HTBI primers and Arm-PCR of CDR3 regions. Each CDR3 protein gets one entry after TCRdb re-called the multiplex PCR reads with MiXCR. The profile shows 350,000 to 500,000 distinct CDR3 sequences, roughly 15% of them singletons. This sample is drawn from a study of regulatory T cells in long-lasting Graves disease. Overall study findings and caveats: TRBV28, TRBJ1-2 and TRBJ2-5 emerged as the favored segments in persistent disease.

Sample time point: newly diagnosed GD, antithyroid drugs for less than 3 months. PBMC-derived RNA was used for the TCR library. By American Thyroid Association guidelines, Graves' disease was diagnosed in the cohort. CDR1 SGHDN and CDR2 FVKESK come from the germline V gene. The CDR3 has 13 residues. V was clipped by 1 base and J by 4 bases, with 8 bases between them. These same data were also listed under a study on T cells in Graves' hyperthyroidism and ophthalmopathy.

This chain joins TRBV14 and TRBJ2-7; D uncertain. The sequence was obtained from a woman aged 18-29 years with Graves disease. The sequences come from peripheral blood mononuclear cells (PBMCs), collected at new diagnosis, from a patient treated with antithyroid drugs. The CDR3 DNA is TGTGCCAGCAGCCAAGCTATTGGGTACGAGCAGTACTTC. The encoded protein is CASSQAIGYEQYF.